This section outlines one TCR beta chain sequence together with its context. Sequencing used immunoSEQ multiplex PCR; TCRdb keeps in-frame clones, though not all of them. This sample yields 250,000 to 300,000 clones, of which approximately 88% are seen a single time; 0.8% to 1% belongs to the top ten. The sample originates from a study of blood T cell repertoires in COVID-19. The germline gives CDR1 KGHSH, CDR2 LQKENI. The CDR3 has 16 residues. Trimming shortened V by 3 bases and J by 0 bases, and 13 bases separated the two germline ends. This TCR was recovered from a woman aged 25 to 39 who had recovered from COVID-19. The V gene is TRBV18, the J gene TRBJ2-3; D is possibly TRBD1 (6 bases). What was sequenced was PBMCs or T cells enriched from blood (not recorded which). The CDR3 loop reads CASSPLGTTSTDTQYF. The CDR3 DNA sequence: TGTGCCAGCTCACCCCTAGGGACAACTAGCACAGATACGCAGTATTTT.